Listed below are T cell receptor beta chains from one sample, sequenced in a study of blood T cell repertoires in COVID-19. TCRdb keeps only in-frame clones here, not all; method: immunoSEQ multiplex PCR. The repertoire holds under 450,000 clones, with 88% as singletons. Sample: peripheral blood. These receptors all come from a woman in her forties or fifties with COVID-19, enrolled during active disease. The CDR3 runs from the conserved cysteine through the conserved F or W. The D gene is left open where the match is weak. Not all rows give a size; the values are once, few, many and, for expanded clones, a class.

D gene,clone size,J gene,V gene,CDR3 DNA,CDR3 protein
NA,few,TRBJ1-1,TRBV28,TGTGCCAGCATCCACCTCGCGAGGGACACTGAAGCTTTCTTT,CASIHLARDTEAFF
TRBD1,NA,TRBJ2-7,TRBV5-1,TGCGCCAGCAGCGCGACCCCTTCCCCGGGACAGGGATACCACGAGCAGTACTTC,CASSATPSPGQGYHEQYF
TRBD1,few,TRBJ1-6,TRBV7-9,TGTGCCAGCAGCCCGGGACAGGGGGCGAGTGGTTCACCCCTCCACTTT,CASSPGQGASGSPLHF
NA,NA,TRBJ2-7,TRBV18,TGTGCCAGCTCACCTCCTGGGACAACGGCCACCTACGAGCAGTACTTC,CASSPPGTTATYEQYF
NA,NA,TRBJ1-2,TRBV6-2/TRBV6-3,TGTGCCAGCAGTTACTCCAGGGGAGACGGCTACACCTTC,CASSYSRGDGYTF
NA,once,TRBJ2-3,TRBV7-8,TGTGCCAGCGCTCGGGGTCCTAGCACAGATACGCAGTATTTT,CASARGPSTDTQYF
TRBD1,NA,TRBJ1-3,TRBV9,TGTGCCAGCAGCCCAGGGGGTGCTATCGCTGGAAACACCATATATTTT,CASSPGGAIAGNTIYF
TRBD2,NA,TRBJ2-1,TRBV24-1,TGTGCCACCAGTGCCCAGACTAGCGGGGGGTACAATGAGCAGTTCTTC,CATSAQTSGGYNEQFF
TRBD1,NA,TRBJ1-6,TRBV13,TGTGCCAGCAGCTCCGGGACAGGGAATTCACCCCTCCACTTT,CASSSGTGNSPLHF
NA,once,TRBJ2-4,TRBV6-6,TGTGCCAGCATCCCGGGGAGCGGAAACATTCAGTACTTC,CASIPGSGNIQYF
NA,NA,TRBJ1-1,TRBV12-3/TRBV12-4,TGTGCCAGCAGTTTCGGCAGGGGCGATGGAGTTTTCTTT,CASSFGRGDGVFF
TRBD1,NA,TRBJ1-5,TRBV28,TGTGCCAGCAGTTTGAACAGGGGGAGTCAGCCCCAGCATTTT,CASSLNRGSQPQHF
NA,NA,TRBJ1-2,TRBV12-3/TRBV12-4,TGTGCCAGCAGTTTAACAGGCTATGGCTACACCTTC,CASSLTGYGYTF
TRBD1,NA,TRBJ2-1,TRBV10-3,TGTGCCACGTCGTCCAGACAGGGTAGTGAGCAGTTCTTC,CATSSRQGSEQFF
NA,few,TRBJ2-1,TRBV5-6,TGTGCCAGCAGCCCCCTTGTCCCCCGCGGCGACAATGAGCAGTTCTTC,CASSPLVPRGDNEQFF
NA,NA,TRBJ2-5,TRBV10-2,TGCGCCAGCAGGGACACCTACCAAGAGACCCAGTACTTC,CASRDTYQETQYF
NA,few,TRBJ1-3,TRBV5-1,TGCGCCAGCAGCTTGGATGCTATTTCGGGAGGAAACACCATATATTTT,CASSLDAISGGNTIYF
NA,once,TRBJ2-7,TRBV18,TGTGCCAGCTCACCGGGGGCCTCCTACGAGCAGTACTTC,CASSPGASYEQYF
NA,NA,TRBJ1-1,TRBV9,TGTGCCAGCAGCGCACAGGATTTCACTGAAGCTTTCTTT,CASSAQDFTEAFF
TRBD1,NA,TRBJ2-5,TRBV7-9,TGTGCCAGCAGCGCCAGGGGGGAGACCCAGTACTTC,CASSARGETQYF
NA,once,TRBJ2-1,TRBV7-8,TGTGCCAGCAGCTTAGTGGAAAACAGGATGGGTGAGCAGTTCTTC,CASSLVENRMGEQFF
TRBD2,once,TRBJ2-3,TRBV5-6,TGTGCCAGCAGCTTGATGGCCGGGGGGGCCACAGATACGCAGTATTTT,CASSLMAGGATDTQYF
TRBD2,NA,TRBJ2-3,TRBV24-1,TGTGCCACCAGTGATCCGGGACTAGCGGGGGCGCGGGGAGATACGCAGTATTTT,CATSDPGLAGARGDTQYF
NA,few,TRBJ1-5,TRBV6-6,TGTGCCAGCAGGGACAGTTTTAATCAGCCCCAGCATTTT,CASRDSFNQPQHF
NA,NA,TRBJ1-1,TRBV19,TGTGCCAGTACCTCAGACCGGAGCGCTAGAGAAGCTTTCTTT,CASTSDRSAREAFF
TRBD2,NA,TRBJ2-3,TRBV27,TGTGCCAGCAGCTTCAGGTCGGGGGGAGATACGCAGTATTTT,CASSFRSGGDTQYF
TRBD2,NA,TRBJ2-5,TRBV24-1,TGTGCCACCAGTGAAGGCGGGGGGGAAGTAGAGACCCAGTACTTC,CATSEGGGEVETQYF
TRBD1,NA,TRBJ1-1,TRBV2,TGTGCCAGCAGAGGGACAGAGAACACTGAAGCTTTCTTT,CASRGTENTEAFF
NA,NA,TRBJ2-3,TRBV5-1,TGCGCCAGCAGCTCCGGGACATCGACAGATACGCAGTATTTT,CASSSGTSTDTQYF
TRBD2,once,TRBJ2-5,TRBV5-1,TGCGCCAGCAGCTTGTGGACTAGCAACCTCCAAGAGACCCAGTACTTC,CASSLWTSNLQETQYF
TRBD1,NA,TRBJ1-5,TRBV27,TGTGCCAGTAGGGGGACAGGGCCAATACAGCCCCAGCATTTT,CASRGTGPIQPQHF
NA,NA,TRBJ1-4,TRBV7-3,TGTGCCAGCAGCTTAACCGCAGGGCCCATTTTAAGTAATAATGAAAAACTGTTTTTT,CASSLTAGPILSNNEKLFF
NA,NA,TRBJ2-1,TRBV6-5,TGTGCCAGCAGTTACCACAGGGTCTCCTACAATGAGCAGTTCTTC,CASSYHRVSYNEQFF
NA,NA,TRBJ2-7,TRBV9,TGTGCCAGCAGCATCGACAGTCCCTACGAGCAGTACTTC,CASSIDSPYEQYF
NA,NA,TRBJ2-2,TRBV6-4,TGTGCCAGCAGTGCCGGGGGGCCGAACACCGGGGAGCTGTTTTTT,CASSAGGPNTGELFF
NA,NA,TRBJ2-3,TRBV5-1,TGCGCCAGCAGCTTGGGAGGGAGCTTTAGCTCAGATACGCAGTATTTT,CASSLGGSFSSDTQYF
TRBD1,NA,TRBJ1-1,TRBV19,TGTGCCAGTAGCCCGACAGGGGGTATCACTGAAGCTTTCTTT,CASSPTGGITEAFF
NA,NA,TRBJ2-3,TRBV21-1,TGTGCCGACGACTGTTCGAACAGGGCGGATAGAACAGATACGCAGTATTTT,CADDCSNRADRTDTQYF
NA,NA,TRBJ1-4,TRBV19,TGTGCCAGTAGCGTAGGGGTGACTAATGAAAAACTGTTTTTT,CASSVGVTNEKLFF
TRBD1,NA,TRBJ2-2,TRBV5-1,TGCGCCAGCAGCTTGGACAGGGGATTTATCGGGGAGCTGTTTTTT,CASSLDRGFIGELFF
NA,NA,TRBJ1-2,TRBV30,TGTGCCTGGGCTGGTGGGGGAGGCGGCTACACCTTC,CAWAGGGGGYTF
NA,NA,TRBJ2-3,TRBV19,TGTGCCAGTAGACCTAGCCCCCCGGATACGCAGTATTTT,CASRPSPPDTQYF
NA,NA,TRBJ1-4,TRBV2,TGTGCCTGTCGACCGGCGGCAACTAATGAAAAACTGTTTTTT,CACRPAATNEKLFF
NA,NA,TRBJ1-1,TRBV6-6,TGTGCCAGCAGTTACTTGGGGGGACGCGACTTAAATGAAGCTTTCTTT,CASSYLGGRDLNEAFF
NA,NA,TRBJ1-5,TRBV2,TGTGCCAGCACCAACGAGCAGGCCTACAATCAGCCCCAGCATTTT,CASTNEQAYNQPQHF
TRBD1,once,TRBJ1-2,TRBV9,TGTGCCAGCAGCCTCGACCCTGTTACAGGGGCCCGCTATGGCTACACCTTC,CASSLDPVTGARYGYTF
NA,NA,TRBJ1-1,TRBV9,TGTGCCAGCAGCGTGGGGGGTTACACTGAAGCTTTCTTT,CASSVGGYTEAFF